This is a list of T cell receptor beta chains from one sample in a study of T cells after yellow fever vaccination. TCRdb reprocessed the 5' RACE reads via MiXCR and lists one record per CDR3 protein. The sample has roughly 340,000 distinct CDR3 sequences; 4% are singletons. The source was PBMCs, collected 5 days after the yellow fever booster vaccination. These receptors all stem from a man younger than 35 who received the YFV17D yellow fever vaccine. The CDR3 runs from the conserved cysteine through the conserved F or W. The order of the fields is V gene, CDR3 length, J gene, CDR3 protein.

>TRBV18|13|TRBJ1-5
CASSPGTVGPQHF
>TRBV12-3/TRBV12-4|14|TRBJ2-1
CASFLAGGPNEQFF
>TRBV29-1|12|TRBJ2-2
CSGGPRGGELFF
>TRBV7-9|15|TRBJ1-3
CASSPDGGIGNTIYF
>TRBV5-6|13|TRBJ1-1
CASSGIRSTEAFF
>TRBV4-2|14|TRBJ2-7
CASSNWTGAYEQYF
>TRBV11-1|12|TRBJ2-5
CASSRGAETQYF
>TRBV21-1|21|TRBJ2-2
CASSKARPDWDGEGPDGALFF
>TRBV20-1|11|TRBJ1-3
CSANLRNTIYF
>TRBV6-6|15|TRBJ2-7
CASSLGQRITYEQYF
>TRBV5-4|16|TRBJ2-2
CASSLVVREGIGELFF
>TRBV30|12|TRBJ1-6
CAWAFFPSPLHF
>TRBV25-1|18|TRBJ2-5
CASSPQRQLVKSQETQYF
>TRBV24-1|16|TRBJ1-5
CATAGTGSFSNQPQHF
>TRBV20-1|13|TRBJ1-2
CSARDRGAYGYTF
>TRBV4-1|14|TRBJ1-4
CASKPRITNEKLFF